The source of this TCR beta chain is a study of T cells in Graves' hyperthyroidism and ophthalmopathy. Germline V lookup: CDR1 DFQATT, CDR2 SNEGSKA (reference sequence). The CDR3 contains 18 residues. Trimming left V 0 bases short and J 0 bases short, with 15 bases between. Amplified TCR beta CDR3 regions came from RNA transcripts. Primed by the HTBI set, a first-round RT-PCR was run on the TCR CDR3. TCRdb passed the multiplex PCR reads through MiXCR, listing each CDR3 protein once. The data contain roughly 170,000 distinct CDR3 sequences, 17% of them seen just once; the ten biggest clones take up 29%. This clonotype was seen repeatedly, ten times or more.

The chain carries TRBV20-1 and TRBJ1-6; weak D call: TRBD1 (6 bases). The sample comprised blood. The TCR sequence derives from a woman aged 45-65 years with Graves' hyperthyroidism. DNA of the CDR3: TGCAGTGCTAGAGATCGGGGGCCACTTGGCTCCTATAATTCACCCCTCCACTTT. It codes for CSARDRGPLGSYNSPLHF.